What follows is one TCR beta chain and its context. Its antigen is unidentified. The source of the sample is a study of cytomegalovirus exposure and HLA in healthy donors. About the study: From HLA-typed donors, an early data release held about 85 million unique TCRs.

Study findings and constraints: In an earlier analysis, in 540 or so donors, most V segments appeared productive either ~87% or ~30% of the time.

The PCR employed 60 Vbeta primers together with 13 Jbeta primers. Measured with immunoSEQ multiplex PCR; TCRdb has only the in-frame clones, and not every one. This table has approximately 150,000 clones, around 75% appearing once. Trimming at V came to 4 bases and at J to 8 bases, leaving 9 bases not matched to a gene. Germline CDR1 reads MDHEN; CDR2 reads SYDVKM. The CDR3 is made up of 15 amino acids. This sequence joins TRBV28 and TRBJ1-4; 8 nucleotides match TRBD1. The source of this sequence is a man aged 40-55 years in good health and CMV-seronegative. The specimen sequenced was PBMCs. DNA for the CDR3: TGTGCCAGCAGTTCCCCCGGGACAGGAATGGAAAAACTGTTTTTT. It is translated as CASSSPGTGMEKLFF.